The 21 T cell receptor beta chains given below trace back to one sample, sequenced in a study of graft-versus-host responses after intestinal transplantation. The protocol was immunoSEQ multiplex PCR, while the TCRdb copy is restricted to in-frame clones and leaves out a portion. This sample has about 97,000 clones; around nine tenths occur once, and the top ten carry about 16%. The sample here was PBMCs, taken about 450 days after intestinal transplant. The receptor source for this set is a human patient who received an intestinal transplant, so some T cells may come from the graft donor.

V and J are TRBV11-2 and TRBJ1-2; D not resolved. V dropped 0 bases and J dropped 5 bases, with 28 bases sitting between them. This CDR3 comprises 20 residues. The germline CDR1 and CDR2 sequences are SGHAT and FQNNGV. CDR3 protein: CASSLEDEGPPGEQQYGYTF. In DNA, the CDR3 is TGTGCCAGCAGCTTAGAGGACGAAGGCCCGCCTGGAGAACAACAATATGGCTACACCTTC.

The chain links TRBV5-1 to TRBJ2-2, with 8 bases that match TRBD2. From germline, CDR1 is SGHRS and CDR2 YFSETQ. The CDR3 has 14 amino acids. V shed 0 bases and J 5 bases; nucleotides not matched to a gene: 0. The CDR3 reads CASSLGGRTGELFF. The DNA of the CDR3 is TGCGCCAGCAGCTTGGGCGGGAGGACCGGGGAGCTGTTTTTT.

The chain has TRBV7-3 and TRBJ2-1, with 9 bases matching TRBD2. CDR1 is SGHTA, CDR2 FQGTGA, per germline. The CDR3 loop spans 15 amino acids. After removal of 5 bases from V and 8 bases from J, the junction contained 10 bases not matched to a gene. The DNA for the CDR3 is TGTGCCAGCAGCCGTAGCGGGGGCCAGGGAGATGAGCAGTTCTTC. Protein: CASSRSGGQGDEQFF.

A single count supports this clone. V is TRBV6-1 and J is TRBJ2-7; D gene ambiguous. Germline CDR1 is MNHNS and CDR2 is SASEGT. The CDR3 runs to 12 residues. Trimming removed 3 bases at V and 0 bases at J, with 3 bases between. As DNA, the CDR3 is TGTGCCAGCAGTGACACCTCCTACGAGCAGTACTTC. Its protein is CASSDTSYEQYF.

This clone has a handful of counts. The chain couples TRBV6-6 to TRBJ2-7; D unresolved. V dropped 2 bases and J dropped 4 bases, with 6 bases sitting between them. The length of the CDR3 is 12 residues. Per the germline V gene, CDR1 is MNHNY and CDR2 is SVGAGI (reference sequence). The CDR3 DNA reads TGTGCCAGCAGTTACGGGCTTTACGAGCAGTACTTC. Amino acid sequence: CASSYGLYEQYF.

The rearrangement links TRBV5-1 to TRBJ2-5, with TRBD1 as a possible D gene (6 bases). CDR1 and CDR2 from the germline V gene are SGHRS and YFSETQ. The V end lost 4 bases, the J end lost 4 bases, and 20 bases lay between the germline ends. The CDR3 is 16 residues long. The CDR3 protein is CASSARPTGSGETQYF. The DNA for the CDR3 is TGCGCCAGCAGCGCCCGCCCCACAGGGTCGGGAGAGACCCAGTACTTC.

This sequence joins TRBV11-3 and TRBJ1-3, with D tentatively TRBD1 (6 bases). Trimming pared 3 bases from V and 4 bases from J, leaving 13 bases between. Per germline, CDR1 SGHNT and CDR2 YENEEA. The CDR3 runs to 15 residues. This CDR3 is CASSFPPGGGNTIYF. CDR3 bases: TGTGCCAGCAGCTTCCCCCCGGGGGGCGGAAACACCATATATTTT.

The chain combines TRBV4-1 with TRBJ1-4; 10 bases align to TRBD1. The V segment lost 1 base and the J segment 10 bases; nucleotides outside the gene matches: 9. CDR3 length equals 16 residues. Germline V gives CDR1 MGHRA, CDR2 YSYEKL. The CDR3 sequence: CASSQAPGQGSPKLFF. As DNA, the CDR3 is TGCGCCAGCAGCCAAGCCCCGGGACAGGGGAGCCCAAAACTGTTTTTT.

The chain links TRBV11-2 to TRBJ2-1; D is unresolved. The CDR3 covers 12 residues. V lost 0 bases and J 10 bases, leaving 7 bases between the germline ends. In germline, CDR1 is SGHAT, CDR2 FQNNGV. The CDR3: CASSLEAQEQFF. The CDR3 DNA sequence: TGTGCCAGCAGCTTAGAGGCCCAGGAGCAGTTCTTC.

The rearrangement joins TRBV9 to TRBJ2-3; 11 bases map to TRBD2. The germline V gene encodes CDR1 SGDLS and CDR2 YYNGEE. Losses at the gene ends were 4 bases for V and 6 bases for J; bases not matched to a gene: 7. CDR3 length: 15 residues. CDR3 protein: CASSPRLAGLDTQYF. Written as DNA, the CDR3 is TGTGCCAGCAGCCCCCGACTAGCGGGGTTGGATACGCAGTATTTT.

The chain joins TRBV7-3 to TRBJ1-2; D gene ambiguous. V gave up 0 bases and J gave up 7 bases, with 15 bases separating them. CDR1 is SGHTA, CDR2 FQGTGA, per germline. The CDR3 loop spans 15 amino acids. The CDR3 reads CASSLTPAPAGGYTF. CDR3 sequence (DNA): TGTGCCAGCAGCTTAACTCCAGCCCCAGCGGGTGGCTACACCTTC.

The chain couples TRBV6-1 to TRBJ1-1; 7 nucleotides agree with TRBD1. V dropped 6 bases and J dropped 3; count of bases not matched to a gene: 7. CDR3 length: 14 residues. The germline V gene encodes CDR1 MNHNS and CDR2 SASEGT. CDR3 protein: CASRTGIGYTEAFF. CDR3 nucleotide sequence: TGTGCCAGCAGGACAGGGATCGGGTACACTGAAGCTTTCTTT.

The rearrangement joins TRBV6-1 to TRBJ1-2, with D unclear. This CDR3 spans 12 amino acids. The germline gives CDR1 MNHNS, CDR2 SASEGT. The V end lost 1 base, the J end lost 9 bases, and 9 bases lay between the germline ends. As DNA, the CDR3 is TGTGCCAGCAGTGAAGATGCGTCCCGCTACACCTTC. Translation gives CASSEDASRYTF.

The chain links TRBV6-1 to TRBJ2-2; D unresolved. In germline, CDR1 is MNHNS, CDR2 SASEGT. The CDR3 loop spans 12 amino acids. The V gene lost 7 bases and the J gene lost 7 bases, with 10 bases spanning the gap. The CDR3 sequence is CASTVVRGELFF. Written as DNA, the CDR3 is TGTGCCAGCACTGTGGTTCGCGGGGAGCTGTTTTTT.

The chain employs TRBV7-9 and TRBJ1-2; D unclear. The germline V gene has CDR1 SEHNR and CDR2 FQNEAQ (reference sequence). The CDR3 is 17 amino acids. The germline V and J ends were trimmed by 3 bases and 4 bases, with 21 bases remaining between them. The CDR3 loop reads CASSFLSHHGKTYGYTF. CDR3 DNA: TGTGCCAGCAGCTTTCTCTCACACCATGGAAAGACCTATGGCTACACCTTC.

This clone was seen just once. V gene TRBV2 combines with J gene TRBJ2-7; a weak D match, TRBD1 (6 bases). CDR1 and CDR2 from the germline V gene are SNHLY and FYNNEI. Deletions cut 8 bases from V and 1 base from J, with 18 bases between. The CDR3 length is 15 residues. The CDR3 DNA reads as TGTGCCAGCGCCCAGGTATTCAGGGGTTCCTACGAGCAGTACTTC. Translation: CASAQVFRGSYEQYF. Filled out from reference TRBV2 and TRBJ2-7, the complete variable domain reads EPEVTQTPSHQVTQMGQEVILRCVPISNHLYFYWYRQILGQKVEFLVSFYNNEISEKSEIFDDQFSVERPDGSNFTLKIRSTKLEDSAMYFCASAQVFRGSYEQYFGPGTRLTVT.

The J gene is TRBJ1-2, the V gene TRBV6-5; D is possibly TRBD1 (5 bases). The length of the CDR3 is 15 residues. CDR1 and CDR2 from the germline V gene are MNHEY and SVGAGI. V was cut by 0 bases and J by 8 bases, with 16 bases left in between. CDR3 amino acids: CASSYSWGGNGGYTF. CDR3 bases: TGTGCCAGCAGTTACTCGTGGGGCGGGAACGGGGGCTACACCTTC.

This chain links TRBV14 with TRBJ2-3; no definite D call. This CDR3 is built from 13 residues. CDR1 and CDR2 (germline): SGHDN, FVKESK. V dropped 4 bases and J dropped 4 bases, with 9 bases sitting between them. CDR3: CASSRGVPDTQYF. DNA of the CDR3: TGTGCCAGCAGCCGCGGCGTCCCAGATACGCAGTATTTT. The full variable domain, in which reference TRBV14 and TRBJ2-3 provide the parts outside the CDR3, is EAGVTQFPSHSVIEKGQTVTLRCDPISGHDNLYWYRRVMGKEIKFLLHFVKESKQDESGMPNNRFLAERTGGTYSTLKVQPAELEDSGVYFCASSRGVPDTQYFGPGTRLTVL.

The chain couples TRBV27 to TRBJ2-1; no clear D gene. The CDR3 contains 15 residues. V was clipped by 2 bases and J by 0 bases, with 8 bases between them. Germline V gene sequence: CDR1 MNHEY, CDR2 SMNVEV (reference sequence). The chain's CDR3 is CASSLGVVSYNEQFF. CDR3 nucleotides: TGTGCCAGCAGTTTAGGGGTAGTCTCCTACAATGAGCAGTTCTTC.

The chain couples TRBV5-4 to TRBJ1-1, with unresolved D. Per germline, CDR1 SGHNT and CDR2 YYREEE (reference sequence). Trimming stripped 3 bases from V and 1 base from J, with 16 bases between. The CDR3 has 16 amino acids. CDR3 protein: CASSSGGPIGNTEAFF. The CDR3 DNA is TGTGCCAGCAGCTCGGGTGGGCCCATCGGGAACACTGAAGCTTTCTTT. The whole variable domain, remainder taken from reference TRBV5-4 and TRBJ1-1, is ETGVTQSPTHLIKTRGQQVTLRCSSQSGHNTVSWYQQALGQGPQFIFQYYREEENGRGNFPPRFSGLQFPNYSSELNVNALELDDSALYLCASSSGGPIGNTEAFFGQGTRLTVV.

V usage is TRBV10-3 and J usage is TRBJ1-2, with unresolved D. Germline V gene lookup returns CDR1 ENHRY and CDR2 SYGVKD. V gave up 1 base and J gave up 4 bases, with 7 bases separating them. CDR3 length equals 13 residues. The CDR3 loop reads CAISEWPAYGYTF. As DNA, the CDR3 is TGTGCCATCAGTGAGTGGCCAGCCTATGGCTACACCTTC.